This T cell receptor beta chain is from a study of CD8+ T cells in alopecia areata. Trimming cost V 6 bases and J 0 bases; bases outside gene matches: 5. Germline lookup yields CDR1 MDHEN and CDR2 SYDVKM. The CDR3 is 14 residues long. Many counts were recorded for this clone. Its antigen is as yet unknown. Reverse transcription of extracted RNA yielded cDNA, which provided the sequencing template. The assay was immunoSEQ multiplex PCR, and TCRdb's table has in-frame clones only and misses some. The table shows 150,000 to 200,000 clones, with 55% occurring only once. Overall study findings and caveats: Normal skin's resident alphabeta T cells are sequenced alongside lesional scalp T cells. Whereas mice showed it more clearly, TCR sharing across patients was murkier, possibly because of HLA. Relative to normal scalp, lesional scalp, especially alopecia totalis/universalis, showed higher clonality.

The chain has TRBV28 and TRBJ2-7; TRBD2 matches 7 bases. The receptor was isolated from a human donor in good health. Sequencing used CD4+ T cells sorted from blood. The CDR3, as DNA: TGTGCCAGCAGAGCGGGACTGAGCTCCTACGAGCAGTACTTC. The encoded protein is CASRAGLSSYEQYF.